Below, 28 T cell receptor beta chains from the same sample are listed, as sequenced in a study of Ad26.COV2.S vaccination and SARS-CoV-2 variants. Repertoires were generated with immunoSEQ multiplex PCR, while TCRdb's copy carries only in-frame clones and drops some. The table shows fewer than 400,000 clones, with more than 70% occurring only once. The treatment: 15 to 20 received Ad26.COV2.S at low or high dose, single or two shots; several received placebo; per-sample allocation not given. Sampling was performed 63 days after the first vaccine or placebo injection. Sequences were derived from peripheral blood, sampled in a trial of Ad26.COV2.S vaccine versus placebo. All receptors derive from a person aged 18-60 years who received the Ad26.COV2.S COVID-19 vaccine or a placebo.

This sequence joins TRBV7-6 and TRBJ1-1, with D possibly matching TRBD1 (5 bases). V gave up 1 base and J gave up 7 bases, with 13 bases separating them. Germline V gene data show CDR1 as SGHVS and CDR2 as FNYEAQ. The CDR3 extends over 14 amino acids. CDR3 loop: CASSLVVATDEAFF. Here the CDR3 DNA reads TGTGCCAGCAGCTTAGTCGTTGCGACAGATGAAGCTTTCTTT.

The chain has TRBV3-1 (or the pseudogene TRBV3-2) and TRBJ1-1, with a tentative D call TRBD1 (5 bases). V was pared by 0 bases and J by 1 base, with 12 bases between. The CDR3 loop spans 16 amino acids. The germline CDR1 and CDR2 sequences are LGHDT and YNNKEL (reference sequence). The CDR3 coding sequence is TGTGCCAGCAGCCAAGATTGGAGAGGGGAGAACACTGAAGCTTTCTTT. Translation gives CASSQDWRGENTEAFF.

The rearrangement links TRBV6-5 to TRBJ1-2; D unclear. The germline V gene encodes CDR1 MNHEY and CDR2 SVGAGI. Trimming cost V 8 bases and J 1 base, with 8 bases left between them. CDR3 length equals 12 residues. Here the CDR3 DNA reads TGTGCCAGCGCGCAGTATAACTATGGCTACACCTTC. This sequence encodes CASAQYNYGYTF.

In DNA form, the CDR3 reads TGTGCCAGCAGCTTATTGGGGAGGGGCAATGAGCAGTTCTTC. Protein sequence: CASSLLGRGNEQFF. The genes are TRBV7-2 and TRBJ2-1; 7 bases agree with TRBD2. V trimming: 2 bases; J trimming: 6 bases; junction bases outside the gene matches: 4. CDR3 length: 14 residues. Germline CDR1 and CDR2: SGHTA and FQGNSA.

The rearrangement uses TRBV5-5 and TRBJ1-1; 7 bases align to TRBD1. Germline V gene data show CDR1 as SGHKS and CDR2 as YYEKEE (reference sequence). The length of the CDR3 is 14 residues. V was pared by 3 bases and J by 1 base, with 3 bases of the junction left unmatched. In DNA, the CDR3 is TGTGCCAGCAGCTCATGGACAGGGAACACTGAAGCTTTCTTT. It encodes CASSSWTGNTEAFF.

This chain uses TRBV7-2 with TRBJ1-6; the D is unclear. Germline V gene sequence: CDR1 SGHTA, CDR2 FQGNSA. The CDR3 has 15 residues. Trimming pared 5 bases from V and 3 bases from J, leaving 11 bases between. This CDR3 is CASSPRGIYNSPLHF. As DNA, the CDR3 is TGTGCCAGCAGCCCGCGGGGTATCTATAATTCACCCCTCCACTTT.

The chain is built from TRBV2 and TRBJ2-7, with 9 bases aligning to TRBD1. The J segment lost 5 bases and the V segment lost 0 bases, leaving 8 bases of the junction unmatched. Germline-derived CDR1 and CDR2 are SNHLY and FYNNEI. This CDR3 is 16 amino acids long. This CDR3 is CASSEALGQGRDEQYF. As DNA, the CDR3 is TGTGCCAGCAGTGAAGCTCTCGGACAGGGGAGGGACGAGCAGTACTTC. The full variable domain, with the rest looked up from reference TRBV2 and TRBJ2-7, is EPEVTQTPSHQVTQMGQEVILRCVPISNHLYFYWYRQILGQKVEFLVSFYNNEISEKSEIFDDQFSVERPDGSNFTLKIRSTKLEDSAMYFCASSEALGQGRDEQYFGPGTRLTVT.

The rearrangement links TRBV15 to TRBJ1-6; 9 bases align to TRBD1. The germline V gene has CDR1 LNHNV and CDR2 YYDKDF (reference sequence). V shed 3 bases, J shed 10 bases, and the junction held 4 bases outside the gene matches. The CDR3 length is 14 residues. The CDR3 reads CATSSRDRVSPLHF. In DNA, the CDR3 is TGTGCCACCAGCAGTAGGGACAGGGTGTCACCCCTCCACTTT.

This clone was found once. The rearrangement uses TRBV9 and TRBJ1-4; the D is unclear. The V gene's germline CDR1 is SGDLS and CDR2 YYNGEE. This CDR3 is built from 15 residues. V was pared by 0 bases and J by 2 bases, with 8 bases between. The CDR3 region is CASSVAPYTNEKLFF. The CDR3 DNA reads as TGTGCCAGCAGCGTAGCTCCGTATACTAATGAAAAACTGTTTTTT.

The chain recombines TRBV3-1 (or the pseudogene TRBV3-2) with TRBJ2-2; D is uncertain. The CDR3 loop spans 13 amino acids. The germline CDR1 and CDR2 sequences are LGHDT and YNNKEL (reference sequence). V gave up 4 bases and J gave up 8 bases, with 11 bases separating them. This CDR3 reads CASSLENSGELFF. Here the CDR3 DNA reads TGTGCCAGCAGCCTGGAAAATTCTGGGGAGCTGTTTTTT.

This chain links TRBV10-3 with TRBJ2-3, with D possibly TRBD2 on 5 matching bases. The CDR3 runs 16 residues. In germline, CDR1 is ENHRY, CDR2 SYGVKD. Between the trimmed V and J ends, which lost 6 bases and 0 bases, there was a span of 16 bases. In DNA form, the CDR3 reads TGTGCCATCAGCGACCGGAGCGGAATTAGCACAGATACGCAGTATTTT. Protein product: CAISDRSGISTDTQYF.

This rearrangement joins TRBV11-2 to TRBJ2-7; 7 bases are shared with TRBD1. This CDR3 is built from 12 residues. Germline V gene data show CDR1 as SGHAT and CDR2 as FQNNGV. The J segment lost 6 bases and the V segment lost 7 bases, leaving 6 bases of the junction unmatched. CDR3: CASNRDRLEQYF. The DNA for the CDR3 is TGTGCCAGCAATAGGGACAGACTCGAGCAGTACTTC.

A few counts support this clone. The chain is built from TRBV6-1 and TRBJ1-2; maybe TRBD1 (5 bases). Germline CDR1 MNHNS, CDR2 SASEGT. Trimming cost V 3 bases and J 4 bases, with 15 bases left between them. The CDR3 totals 15 residues. The CDR3: CASSETGRTRYGYTF. The CDR3 DNA is TGTGCCAGCAGTGAGACGGGGCGTACTCGCTATGGCTACACCTTC.

Here the CDR3 DNA reads TGTGCCAGCAGCTGGGACAGGGTCTACGAGCAGTACTTC. Amino acid sequence: CASSWDRVYEQYF. This sequence joins TRBV7-2 and TRBJ2-7; 9 nucleotides agree with TRBD1. The CDR3 is 13 residues long. Trimming at V came to 4 bases and at J to 3 bases, leaving 1 base not matched to a gene. Germline CDR1 SGHTA, CDR2 FQGNSA.

This chain connects TRBV4-3 to TRBJ2-2; perhaps TRBD2 as D (5 bases). With 2 bases removed from V and 4 bases from J, the gap between germline ends came to 14 bases. CDR1 is LGHNA, CDR2 YSLEER, per germline. CDR3 size: 16 residues. CDR3 bases: TGCGCCAGCAGCCAATCCGTCACTCGGGGCACCGGGGAGCTGTTTTTT. Protein product: CASSQSVTRGTGELFF.

The J gene is TRBJ2-7, the V gene TRBV3-1 (or the pseudogene TRBV3-2); a weak D match, TRBD2 (7 bases). The CDR3 loop spans 15 amino acids. The ends were cut back, 3 bases at V and 2 bases at J, with 14 bases in the middle. Germline V lookup: CDR1 LGHDT, CDR2 YNNKEL (reference sequence). CDR3 sequence reads: CASSQRAGGPYEQYF. The CDR3 DNA follows: TGTGCCAGCAGCCAGAGAGCCGGGGGGCCCTACGAGCAGTACTTC.

This chain uses TRBV23-1 with TRBJ1-1; D gene unclear. TRBV23-1 is placed among ORFs of uncertain function. The CDR3 sequence is 18 residues long. V dropped 0 bases and J dropped 7 bases, with 24 bases sitting between them. The CDR3 is CASSQSVGIRIFSLEAFF. CDR3 DNA: TGCGCCAGCAGTCAATCAGTGGGAATTAGGATTTTTTCACTTGAAGCTTTCTTT.

This chain joins TRBV5-1 and TRBJ2-1, with D maybe TRBD1 (7 bases). V shed 5 bases and J shed 12 bases, with 24 bases lying between them. This CDR3 region has 15 residues. Germline CDR1 reads SGHRS; CDR2 reads YFSETQ. CDR3 loop: CASRRGTELVGGQFF. DNA of the CDR3: TGCGCCAGCAGACGGGGGACAGAACTTGTCGGCGGGCAGTTCTTC.

This chain links TRBV6-2 or TRBV6-3 with TRBJ2-7; 8 bases fit TRBD1. This CDR3 is built from 14 residues. The germline V gene encodes CDR1 MNHEY and CDR2 SVGEGT. V dropped 6 bases and J dropped 3; count of bases not matched to a gene: 7. The CDR3 loop is CASSQTGVGYEQYF. The CDR3 DNA is TGTGCCAGCAGCCAGACAGGGGTCGGCTACGAGCAGTACTTC.

This clone was counted once. The genes are TRBV6-1 and TRBJ1-2; 7 bases are shared with TRBD1. The CDR3 spans 15 residues. V shed 1 base, J shed 4 bases, and the junction held 6 bases outside the gene matches. Per the germline V gene, CDR1 is MNHNS and CDR2 is SASEGT. CDR3 residues: CASSEDPGGVYGYTF. CDR3 DNA sequence: TGTGCCAGCAGTGAAGACCCAGGGGGGGTCTATGGCTACACCTTC.

The CDR3 is CASSPGRGRNQPQHF. CDR3 nucleotide sequence: TGTGCCAGCAGTCCCGGAAGGGGGCGGAATCAGCCCCAGCATTTT. The chain links TRBV6-6 to TRBJ1-5; TRBD1 aligns across 7 bases. Germline CDR1 reads MNHNY; CDR2 reads SVGAGI (reference sequence). The CDR3 length is 15 residues. Germline trimming cut 5 bases from V and 4 bases from J; bases unmatched to any gene: 8.

This clone has a single count. V and J are TRBV14 and TRBJ2-1, with TRBD1 matching 9 bases. The germline gives CDR1 SGHDN, CDR2 FVKESK. The CDR3 extends over 15 amino acids. The junction had 5 bases not matched to a gene; V was cut back by 0 bases and J by 8 bases. Written as DNA, the CDR3 is TGTGCCAGCAGCCAAGATTACAGGGGGCATGATGAGCAGTTCTTC. Protein sequence: CASSQDYRGHDEQFF.

The V gene is TRBV6-1, the J gene TRBJ1-1; 7 bases are shared with TRBD1. The CDR3 sequence is 15 residues long. The V gene's germline CDR1 is MNHNS and CDR2 SASEGT. V was pared by 2 bases and J by 7 bases, with 10 bases of the junction left unmatched. CDR3 DNA: TGTGCCAGCAGTGAATTAGGCGGACAGGCTCATGAAGCTTTCTTT. As protein: CASSELGGQAHEAFF.

J is TRBJ2-3 and V is TRBV9; 7 nucleotides line up with TRBD2. The junction had 6 bases not matched to a gene; V was cut back by 3 bases and J by 2 bases. The CDR3 is 15 residues long. The germline V gene encodes CDR1 SGDLS and CDR2 YYNGEE. The DNA of the CDR3 is TGTGCCAGCAGCGGGGGAGGGGCGCCCACAGATACGCAGTATTTT. Residues: CASSGGGAPTDTQYF.

This clone was observed a few times. V usage is TRBV6-2 or TRBV6-3 and J usage is TRBJ2-5; TRBD1 agrees at 7 bases. J was trimmed by 4 bases and V by 5 bases; bases with no gene match: 7. CDR1 MNHEY and CDR2 SVGEGT come from the germline V gene. This CDR3 region has 14 residues. CDR3 bases: TGTGCCAGCAGTCTCGGTAGGGGGCTAGAGACCCAGTACTTC. As protein: CASSLGRGLETQYF.

The chain recombines TRBV6-2 or TRBV6-3 with TRBJ1-1; D is uncertain. V was cut by 5 bases and J by 1 base, with 23 bases left in between. The CDR3 is 18 amino acids. Germline V gene sequence: CDR1 MNHEY, CDR2 SVGEGT. This chain's CDR3 is CASSPWTVARKGNTEAFF. In DNA, the CDR3 is TGTGCCAGCAGTCCCTGGACGGTCGCCCGAAAGGGGAACACTGAAGCTTTCTTT.

This chain joins TRBV6-5 and TRBJ2-5; TRBD1 is a possible D gene (6 bases). The ends were cut back, 4 bases at V and 4 bases at J, with 10 bases in the middle. Germline V gives CDR1 MNHEY, CDR2 SVGAGI. This CDR3 has 13 amino acids. The CDR3 bases are TGTGCCAGCAGTTCGGACAGCCGAGAGACCCAGTACTTC. Protein sequence: CASSSDSRETQYF.

The chain combines TRBV18 with TRBJ1-1; D not resolved. This CDR3 region has 15 residues. Trimming removed 2 bases from V and 2 bases from J, with 12 bases in between. Per germline, CDR1 KGHSH and CDR2 LQKENI. CDR3 sequence: CASSPNLQQNTEAFF. The CDR3 nucleotides are TGTGCCAGCTCACCAAACCTCCAGCAAAACACTGAAGCTTTCTTT.